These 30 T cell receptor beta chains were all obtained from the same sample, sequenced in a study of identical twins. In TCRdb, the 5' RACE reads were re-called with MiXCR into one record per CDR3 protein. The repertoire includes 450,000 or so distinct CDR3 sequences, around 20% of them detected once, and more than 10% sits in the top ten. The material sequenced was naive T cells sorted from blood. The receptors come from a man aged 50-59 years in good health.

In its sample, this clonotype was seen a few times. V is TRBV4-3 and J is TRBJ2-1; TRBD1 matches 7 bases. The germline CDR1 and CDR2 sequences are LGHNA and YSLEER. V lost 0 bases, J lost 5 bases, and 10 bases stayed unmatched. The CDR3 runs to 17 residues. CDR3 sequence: CASSQDVAGGVNNEQFF. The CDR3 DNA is TGCGCCAGCAGCCAAGATGTGGCAGGGGGAGTGAACAATGAGCAGTTCTTC.

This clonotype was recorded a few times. The CDR3 region is CASSTFYRTSVNTGELFF. As DNA, the CDR3 is TGCGCCAGCAGCACATTCTATCGAACTAGCGTTAACACCGGGGAGCTGTTTTTT. This chain connects TRBV5-1 to TRBJ2-2; 7 bases are a match to TRBD2. V shed 4 bases and J 2 bases; nucleotides not matched to a gene: 14. There are 18 residues in the CDR3. Looked up from germline, CDR1 is SGHRS and CDR2 is YFSETQ.

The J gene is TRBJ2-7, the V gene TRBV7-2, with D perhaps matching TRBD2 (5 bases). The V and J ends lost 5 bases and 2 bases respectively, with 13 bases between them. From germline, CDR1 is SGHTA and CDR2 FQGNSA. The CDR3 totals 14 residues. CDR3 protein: CASSGRSGAYEQYF. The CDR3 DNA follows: TGTGCCAGCAGCGGTCGGAGCGGAGCCTACGAGCAGTACTTC.

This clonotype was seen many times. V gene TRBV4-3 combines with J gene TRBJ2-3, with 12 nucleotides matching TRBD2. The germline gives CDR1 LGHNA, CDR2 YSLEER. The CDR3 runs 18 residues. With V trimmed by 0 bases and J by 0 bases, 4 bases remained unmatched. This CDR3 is CASSQDPGLAGSTDTQYF. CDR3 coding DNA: TGCGCCAGCAGCCAAGATCCAGGACTAGCGGGGAGCACAGATACGCAGTATTTT.

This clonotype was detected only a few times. In DNA, the CDR3 is TGTGCCACCAGCGAGACAGGGAGGCTCACTGAAGCTTTCTTT. Translated, it gives CATSETGRLTEAFF. The J gene is TRBJ1-1, the V gene TRBV24-1, with TRBD1 matching over 7 bases. The CDR3 totals 14 residues. Germline assignment: CDR1 KGHDR and CDR2 SFDVKD. J was trimmed by 4 bases and V by 7 bases; bases with no gene match: 8.

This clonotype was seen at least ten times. CDR3 DNA sequence: TGCGCCAGCAGCTTGGGACAGATAAAAAACATTCAGTACTTC. This codes for CASSLGQIKNIQYF. V gene TRBV5-1 combines with J gene TRBJ2-4, with a tentative D call TRBD1 (5 bases). The CDR3 runs 14 residues. Germline V CDR1 and CDR2: SGHRS, YFSETQ. V lost 0 bases to trimming and J lost 4 bases, with 8 bases between them. Using reference TRBV5-1 and TRBJ2-4 for the parts outside the CDR3, the full variable domain is KAGVTQTPRYLIKTRGQQVTLSCSPISGHRSVSWYQQTPGQGLQFLFEYFSETQRNKGNFPGRFSGRQFSNSRSEMNVSTLELGDSALYLCASSLGQIKNIQYFGAGTRLSVL.

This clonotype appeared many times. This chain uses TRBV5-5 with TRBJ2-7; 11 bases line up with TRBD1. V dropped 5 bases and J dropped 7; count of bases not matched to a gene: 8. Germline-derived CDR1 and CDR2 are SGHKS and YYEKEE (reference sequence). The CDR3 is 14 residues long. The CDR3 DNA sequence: TGTGCCAGCAGATCCGCCGGGACAGGGGGGGAGCAGTACTTC. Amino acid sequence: CASRSAGTGGEQYF.

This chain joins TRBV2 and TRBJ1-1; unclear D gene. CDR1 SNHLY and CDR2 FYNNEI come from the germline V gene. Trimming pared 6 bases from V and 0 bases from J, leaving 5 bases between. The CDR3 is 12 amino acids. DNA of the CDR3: TGTGCCAGCAGGGCCATGAACACTGAAGCTTTCTTT. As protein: CASRAMNTEAFF.

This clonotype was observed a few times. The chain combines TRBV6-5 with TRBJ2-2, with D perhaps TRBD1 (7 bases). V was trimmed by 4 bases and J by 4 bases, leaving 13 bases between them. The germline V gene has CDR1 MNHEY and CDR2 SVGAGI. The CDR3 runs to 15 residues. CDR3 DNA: TGTGCCAGCAGTTCACGCGGGACAGCCACCGGGGAGCTGTTTTTT. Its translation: CASSSRGTATGELFF.

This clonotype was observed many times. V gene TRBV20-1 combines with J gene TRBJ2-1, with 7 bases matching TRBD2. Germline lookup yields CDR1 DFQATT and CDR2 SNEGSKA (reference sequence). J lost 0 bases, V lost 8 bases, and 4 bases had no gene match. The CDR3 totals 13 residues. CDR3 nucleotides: TGCAGTACGGAGCGGGGCTCCTACAATGAGCAGTTCTTC. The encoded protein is CSTERGSYNEQFF.

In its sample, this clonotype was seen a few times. In DNA form, the CDR3 reads TGTGCCAGCAGCCAAGTTTCTAGCGGGGGGGCAACGTGGACAGATACGCAGTATTTT. Its translation is CASSQVSSGGATWTDTQYF. V usage is TRBV4-2 and J usage is TRBJ2-3; 12 bases fit TRBD2. V gave up 1 base and J gave up 3 bases; unmatched junction bases: 11. Germline CDR1 is LGHNA and CDR2 is YNFKEQ. The CDR3 has 19 amino acids.

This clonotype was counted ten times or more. The CDR3, as DNA: TGTGCCAGCAGCCAAGAAAGGGGAGCCACGTTAGATACGCAGTATTTT. Its protein product is CASSQERGATLDTQYF. The gene calls are TRBV4-2 and TRBJ2-3, with D perhaps being TRBD1 or TRBD2 (5 bases each). The CDR3 length is 16 residues. Trimming removed 0 bases from V and 5 bases from J, with 15 bases in between. Germline CDR1 LGHNA, CDR2 YNFKEQ.

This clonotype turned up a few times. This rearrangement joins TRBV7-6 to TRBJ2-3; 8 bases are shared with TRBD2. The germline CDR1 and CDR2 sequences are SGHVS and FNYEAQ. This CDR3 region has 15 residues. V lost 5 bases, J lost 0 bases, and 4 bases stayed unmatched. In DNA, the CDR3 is TGTGCCAGCAGCGAACTAGCGGAAAGCACAGATACGCAGTATTTT. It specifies CASSELAESTDTQYF.

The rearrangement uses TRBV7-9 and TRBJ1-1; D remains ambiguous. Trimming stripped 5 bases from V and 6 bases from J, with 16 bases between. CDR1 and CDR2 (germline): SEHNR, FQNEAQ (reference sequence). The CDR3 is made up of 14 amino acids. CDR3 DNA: TGTGCCAGCAGCCCAAGCCCCTACTACCCTGAAGCTTTCTTT. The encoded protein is CASSPSPYYPEAFF.

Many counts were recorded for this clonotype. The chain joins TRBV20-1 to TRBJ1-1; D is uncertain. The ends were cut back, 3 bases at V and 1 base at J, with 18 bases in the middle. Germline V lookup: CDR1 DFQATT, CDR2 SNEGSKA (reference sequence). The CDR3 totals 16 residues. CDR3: CSASGLVMERNTEAFF. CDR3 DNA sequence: TGCAGTGCTAGCGGATTGGTCATGGAAAGGAACACTGAAGCTTTCTTT.

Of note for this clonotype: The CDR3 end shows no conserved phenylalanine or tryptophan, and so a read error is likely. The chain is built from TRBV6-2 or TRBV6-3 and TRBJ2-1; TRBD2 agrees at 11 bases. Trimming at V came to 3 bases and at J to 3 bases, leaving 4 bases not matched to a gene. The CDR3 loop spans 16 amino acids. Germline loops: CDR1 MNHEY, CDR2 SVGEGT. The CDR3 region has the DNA TGTGCCAGCAGTTATAGCCTAGCGGGAGGCTACAATGAGCAGTTCCTC. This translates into CASSYSLAGGYNEQFL.

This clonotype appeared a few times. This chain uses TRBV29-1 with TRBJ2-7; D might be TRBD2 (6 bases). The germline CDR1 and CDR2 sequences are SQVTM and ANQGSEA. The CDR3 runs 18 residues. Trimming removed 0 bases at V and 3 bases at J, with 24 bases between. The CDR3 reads CSVEDLPTGDTSGYEQYF. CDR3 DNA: TGCAGCGTTGAAGATCTTCCCACGGGGGATACCTCCGGCTACGAGCAGTACTTC.

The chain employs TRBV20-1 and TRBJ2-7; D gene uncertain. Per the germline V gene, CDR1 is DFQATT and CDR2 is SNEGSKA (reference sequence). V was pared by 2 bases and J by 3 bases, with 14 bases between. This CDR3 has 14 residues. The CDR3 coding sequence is TGCAGTGCTAGATCTCTGCCAACAATCTACGAGCAGTACTTC. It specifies CSARSLPTIYEQYF.

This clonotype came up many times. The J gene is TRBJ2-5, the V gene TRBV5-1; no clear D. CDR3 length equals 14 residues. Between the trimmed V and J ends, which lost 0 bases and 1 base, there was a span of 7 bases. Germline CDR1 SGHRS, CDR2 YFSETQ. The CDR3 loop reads CASSLGPTQETQYF. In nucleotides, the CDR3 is TGCGCCAGCAGCTTGGGTCCGACCCAAGAGACCCAGTACTTC.

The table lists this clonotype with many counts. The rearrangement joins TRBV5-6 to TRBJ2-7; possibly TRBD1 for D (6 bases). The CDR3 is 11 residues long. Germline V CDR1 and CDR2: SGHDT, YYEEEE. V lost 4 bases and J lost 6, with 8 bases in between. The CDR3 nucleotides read TGTGCCAGCAGCAAGGACAGCGAGCAGTACTTC. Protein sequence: CASSKDSEQYF.

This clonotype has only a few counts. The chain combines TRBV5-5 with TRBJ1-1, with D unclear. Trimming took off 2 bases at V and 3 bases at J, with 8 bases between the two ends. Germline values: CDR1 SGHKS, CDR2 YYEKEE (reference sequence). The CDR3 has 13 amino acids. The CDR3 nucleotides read TGTGCCAGCAGCTTTGTACAGTACACTGAAGCTTTCTTT. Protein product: CASSFVQYTEAFF.

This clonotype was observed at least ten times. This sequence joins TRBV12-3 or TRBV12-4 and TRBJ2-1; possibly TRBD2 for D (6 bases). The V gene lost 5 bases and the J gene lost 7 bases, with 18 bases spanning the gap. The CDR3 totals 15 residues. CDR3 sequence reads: CASSEVGPGGNEQFF. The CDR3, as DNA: TGTGCCAGCAGTGAGGTTGGGCCCGGGGGTAATGAGCAGTTCTTC.

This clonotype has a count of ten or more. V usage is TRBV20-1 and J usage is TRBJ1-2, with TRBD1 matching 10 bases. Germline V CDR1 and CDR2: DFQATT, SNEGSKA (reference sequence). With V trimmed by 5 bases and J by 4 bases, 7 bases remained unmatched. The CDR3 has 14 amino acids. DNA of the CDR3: TGCAGTGCTCAGGGACAGGGGATCTCCTATGGCTACACCTTC. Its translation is CSAQGQGISYGYTF.

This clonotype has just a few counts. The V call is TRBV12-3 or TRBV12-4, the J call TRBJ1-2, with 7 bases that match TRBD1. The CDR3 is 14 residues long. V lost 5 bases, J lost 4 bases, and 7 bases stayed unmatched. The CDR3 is CASSEGNRGYGYTF. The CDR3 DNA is TGTGCCAGCAGTGAGGGAAACAGGGGCTATGGCTACACCTTC.

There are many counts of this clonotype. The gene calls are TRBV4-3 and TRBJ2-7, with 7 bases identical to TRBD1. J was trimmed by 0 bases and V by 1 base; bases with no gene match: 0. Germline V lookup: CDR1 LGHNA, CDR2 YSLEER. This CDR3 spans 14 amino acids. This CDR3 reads CASSQGQGSYEQYF. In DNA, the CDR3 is TGCGCCAGCAGCCAAGGACAGGGCTCCTACGAGCAGTACTTC.

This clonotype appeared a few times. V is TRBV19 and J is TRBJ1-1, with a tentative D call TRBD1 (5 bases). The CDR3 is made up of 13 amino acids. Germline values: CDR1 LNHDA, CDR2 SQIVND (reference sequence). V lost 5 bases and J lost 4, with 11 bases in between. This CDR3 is CASSADRVTEAFF. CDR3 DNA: TGTGCCAGTAGTGCAGACAGAGTCACTGAAGCTTTCTTT.

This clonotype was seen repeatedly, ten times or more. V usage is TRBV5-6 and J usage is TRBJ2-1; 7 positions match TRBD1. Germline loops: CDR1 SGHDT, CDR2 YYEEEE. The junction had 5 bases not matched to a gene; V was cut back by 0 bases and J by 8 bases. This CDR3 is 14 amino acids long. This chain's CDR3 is CASSLERGPYEQFF. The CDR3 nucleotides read TGTGCCAGCAGCTTGGAAAGGGGGCCCTATGAGCAGTTCTTC.

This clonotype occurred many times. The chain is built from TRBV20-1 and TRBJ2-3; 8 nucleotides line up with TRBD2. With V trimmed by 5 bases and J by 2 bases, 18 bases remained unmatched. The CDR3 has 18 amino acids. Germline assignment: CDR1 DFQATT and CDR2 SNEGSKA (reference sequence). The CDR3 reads CSAVTPNGGGPYTDTQYF. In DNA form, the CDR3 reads TGCAGTGCTGTAACTCCTAATGGCGGGGGGCCGTACACAGATACGCAGTATTTT.

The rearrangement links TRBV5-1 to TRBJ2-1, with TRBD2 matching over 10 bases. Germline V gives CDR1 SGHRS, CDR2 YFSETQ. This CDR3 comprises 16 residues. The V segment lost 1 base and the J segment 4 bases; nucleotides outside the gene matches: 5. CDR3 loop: CASSLSSGSGYNEQFF. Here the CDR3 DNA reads TGCGCCAGCAGCTTGTCTAGCGGGAGTGGGTACAATGAGCAGTTCTTC.

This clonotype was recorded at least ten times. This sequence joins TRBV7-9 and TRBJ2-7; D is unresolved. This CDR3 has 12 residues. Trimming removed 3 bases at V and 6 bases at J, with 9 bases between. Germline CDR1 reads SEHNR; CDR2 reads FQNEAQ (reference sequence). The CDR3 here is CASSFLGGEQYF. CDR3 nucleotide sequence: TGTGCCAGCAGCTTTCTTGGTGGCGAGCAGTACTTC.